Each of the 17 T cell receptor beta chains below was sequenced from the same sample in a study of metastatic and nonmetastatic thyroid tumors. MiXCR was used by TCRdb to re-call the PCR reads. Altogether about 41,000 clones are present, approximately 24% being singletons, with the ten largest covering roughly 15%. There were no patients who had received any treatment before thyroid surgery. The sample taken for sequencing was tumor tissue. The source is a female donor with papillary thyroid cancer or a benign thyroid nodule (not recorded which). Some clones in this sample may be carry-over from other donors' samples.

This clone was counted at least ten times. The chain links TRBV18 to TRBJ2-2; a weak D match, TRBD1 (5 bases). CDR1 KGHSH and CDR2 LQKENI come from the germline V gene. Trimming took off 5 bases at V and 7 bases at J, with 17 bases between the two ends. This CDR3 region has 15 residues. The chain's CDR3 is CASSGQRASVGELFF. The CDR3 coding sequence is TGTGCCAGCTCAGGACAAAGGGCAAGTGTCGGGGAGCTGTTTTTT.

With regard to this clone: The junction differs from germline at one of its ends, possibly a read error. This chain uses TRBV6-6 with TRBJ1-5; TRBD1 aligns across 10 bases. In germline, CDR1 is MNHNY, CDR2 SVGAGI (reference sequence). This CDR3 is built from 17 residues. CDR3 sequence: CAISYPSDRGPFLPQHF. CDR3 in DNA: TGTGCCATCAGTTACCCCTCTGACAGGGGGCCTTTTTTGCCCCAGCATTTT.

The chain employs TRBV24-1 and TRBJ1-1; maybe TRBD1 (6 bases). Between the trimmed V and J ends, which lost 7 bases and 3 bases, there was a span of 11 bases. The CDR3 is 13 residues long. Germline assignment: CDR1 KGHDR and CDR2 SFDVKD. The chain's CDR3 is CATSRGGYTEAFF. For the CDR3, the DNA is TGTGCCACCAGCCGAGGGGGGTACACTGAAGCTTTCTTT.

The chain links TRBV2 to TRBJ2-3, with unresolved D. This CDR3 has 14 amino acids. Germline values: CDR1 SNHLY, CDR2 FYNNEI. Trimming left V 7 bases short and J 2 bases short, with 13 bases between. CDR3 nucleotides: TGTGCCAGCACGAGTCATGGGGACACAGATACGCAGTATTTT. It yields the protein CASTSHGDTDTQYF.

This clone was observed at least ten times. This specimen includes other DNA sequences encoding the same CDR3. V usage is TRBV19 and J usage is TRBJ1-1; D not certain. The CDR3 has 13 amino acids. The ends were cut back, 7 bases at V and 11 bases at J, with 20 bases in the middle. Germline V lookup: CDR1 LNHDA, CDR2 SQIVND (reference sequence). The CDR3 is CASTFRQPHEAFF. The CDR3 region has the DNA TGTGCCAGTACTTTCAGGCAGCCCCACGAGGCTTTCTTT.

This clone was picked up one time. The V gene is TRBV18, the J gene TRBJ1-1; D remains ambiguous. Deletions cut 6 bases from V and 4 bases from J, with 15 bases between. This CDR3 is built from 14 residues. CDR1 is KGHSH, CDR2 LQKENI, per germline. The CDR3 nucleotides are TGTGCCAGCTCCCCGCCCCACGACGGCACTGAAGCTTTCTTT. Protein sequence: CASSPPHDGTEAFF.

CDR3 residues: CASSTTGLIEKLFF. CDR3 in DNA: TGTGCCAGCAGCACGACAGGGTTGATTGAAAAACTGTTTTTT. The chain couples TRBV7-2 to TRBJ1-4; 7 nucleotides agree with TRBD1. The germline CDR1 and CDR2 sequences are SGHTA and FQGNSA. CDR3 length: 14 residues. V lost 5 bases and J lost 7; bases outside the gene matches: 7.

The V and J genes are TRBV7-8 and TRBJ2-3; TRBD1 matches at 7 bases. The CDR3 contains 15 residues. V gave up 4 bases and J gave up 3 bases; unmatched junction bases: 7. The germline gives CDR1 SGHVS, CDR2 FQNEAQ. CDR3 DNA sequence: TGTGCCAGCAGCTCCCCCTTGGGACAGACAGATACGCAGTATTTT. Encoded protein: CASSSPLGQTDTQYF.

This chain links TRBV2 with TRBJ2-5; no firm D call. Per germline, CDR1 SNHLY and CDR2 FYNNEI. V was shortened by 8 bases and J by 7 bases, with 14 bases between the two germline ends. The CDR3 sequence is 12 residues long. The CDR3: CASQATKGTQYF. As DNA, the CDR3 is TGTGCCAGCCAGGCTACCAAGGGGACCCAGTACTTC.

This clone has a count of ten or more. The chain carries TRBV10-2 and TRBJ2-3; the match to TRBD1 covers 9 bases. This CDR3 has 15 residues. After removal of 7 bases from V and 1 base from J, the junction contained 6 bases not matched to a gene. Germline V gives CDR1 WSHSY, CDR2 SAAADI. This CDR3 reads CASTKRDRGTDTQYF. CDR3 nucleotides: TGCGCCAGCACCAAAAGGGACAGGGGCACAGATACGCAGTATTTT.

V and J are TRBV9 and TRBJ2-3; D could derive from TRBD1 or TRBD2 (5 bases each). Germline V gives CDR1 SGDLS, CDR2 YYNGEE. V was cut by 6 bases and J by 3 bases, with 20 bases left in between. This CDR3 has 16 amino acids. CDR3 nucleotides: TGTGCCAGCATCCCTGGGACGTTATCAAGTACAGATACGCAGTATTTT. Amino acids: CASIPGTLSSTDTQYF.

The rearrangement joins TRBV20-1 to TRBJ2-1; D uncertain. The germline gives CDR1 DFQATT, CDR2 SNEGSKA (reference sequence). V lost 6 bases and J lost 7, with 22 bases in between. The CDR3 sequence is 15 residues long. The CDR3 DNA sequence: TGCAGTGCGAGCCAGCCCGGCGCCACACTGAATGAGCAGTTCTTC. This translates into CSASQPGATLNEQFF.

This clone showed up many times. V usage is TRBV2 and J usage is TRBJ1-2; no clear D. V dropped 1 base and J dropped 0 bases, with 6 bases sitting between them. This CDR3 is built from 14 residues. Germline values: CDR1 SNHLY, CDR2 FYNNEI. This chain's CDR3 is CASSEERANYGYTF. The DNA of the CDR3 is TGTGCCAGCAGTGAAGAGCGAGCTAACTATGGCTACACCTTC.

There are many counts of this clone. The chain is built from TRBV7-9 and TRBJ2-3; a possible D gene is TRBD1 (5 bases). There are 13 residues in the CDR3. V gave up 6 bases and J gave up 0 bases, with 7 bases separating them. The germline gives CDR1 SEHNR, CDR2 FQNEAQ (reference sequence). As DNA, the CDR3 is TGTGCCAGCAGACCAGGGAGCACAGATACGCAGTATTTT. This codes for CASRPGSTDTQYF.

This clone showed up just a few times. The chain couples TRBV27 to TRBJ1-6, with no clear D. Germline CDR1 reads MNHEY; CDR2 reads SMNVEV (reference sequence). Deletions cut 9 bases from V and 4 bases from J, with 10 bases between. The CDR3 runs 13 residues. CDR3 nucleotide sequence: TGTGCCAGTAGAGATTCATATAATTCACCCCTCCACTTT. It specifies CASRDSYNSPLHF.

This clone was found many times. The V call is TRBV20-1, the J call TRBJ1-3; D gene unclear. Germline loops: CDR1 DFQATT, CDR2 SNEGSKA (reference sequence). This CDR3 is 13 amino acids long. Trimming left V 5 bases short and J 2 bases short, with 10 bases between. CDR3 DNA: TGCAGTGCTCATGCAGGACCTGGAAACACCATATATTTT. This translates into CSAHAGPGNTIYF.

To note about this clone: At one end the junction does not follow the germline gene, possibly because of a read error. J is TRBJ2-5 and V is TRBV25-1; 8 positions match TRBD1. The CDR3 consists of 14 residues. The germline gives CDR1 MGHDK, CDR2 SYGVNS. CDR3 amino acids: CASGEGQEVETQYF. The CDR3 DNA reads TGTGCCAGCGGTGAGGGACAGGAGGTGGAGACCCAGTACTTC.